These T cell receptor beta chains were read from a single sample in a study of cytomegalovirus exposure and HLA in healthy donors. The table came from immunoSEQ multiplex PCR; TCRdb's copy has only in-frame clones and leaves some out. This sample has about 120,000 clones; about 74% occur once, and the top ten carry 2.7%. The specimen was PBMCs. These receptors came from a middle-aged woman in good health and CMV-seropositive. Both conserved end residues are part of each CDR3. A D gene is named only where the DNA matches it firmly. Clone size is not always given. Where it is, it says once, few, many or a class for expanded clones.

CDR3 protein: CSVGGTGTGYGYTF
CDR3 DNA: TGCAGCGTTGGGGGGACAGGGACGGGCTATGGCTACACCTTC
V gene: TRBV29-1
clone size: .
J gene: TRBJ1-2
D gene: TRBD1

CDR3 protein: CASSFRLAGDLGYNEQFF
CDR3 DNA: TGCGCCAGCAGCTTTCGACTAGCGGGAGACCTGGGCTACAATGAGCAGTTCTTC
V gene: TRBV5-1
clone size: .
J gene: TRBJ2-1
D gene: TRBD2

CDR3 protein: CASSLSYPGNPSGANVLTF
CDR3 DNA: TGTGCCAGCAGTTTATCGTATCCAGGGAACCCATCTGGGGCCAACGTCCTGACTTTC
V gene: TRBV27
clone size: once
J gene: TRBJ2-6
D gene: .

CDR3 protein: CASRLGRGGETQYF
CDR3 DNA: TGTGCCAGCAGGTTGGGGCGGGGTGGGGAGACCCAGTACTTC
V gene: TRBV11-2
clone size: few
J gene: TRBJ2-5
D gene: .

CDR3 protein: CASSGRPRGETQYF
CDR3 DNA: TGTGCCAGCAGCGGAAGGCCCCGGGGGGAGACCCAGTACTTC
V gene: TRBV21-1
clone size: .
J gene: TRBJ2-5
D gene: .

CDR3 protein: CASSDSRSGVSYEQYF
CDR3 DNA: TGTGCCAGCAGTGACTCGCGCAGCGGGGTCTCCTACGAGCAGTACTTC
V gene: TRBV6-4
clone size: .
J gene: TRBJ2-7
D gene: TRBD2

CDR3 protein: CASSLGLAGTDTQYF
CDR3 DNA: TGTGCCAGCAGCTTAGGACTAGCGGGAACAGATACGCAGTATTTT
V gene: TRBV7-8
clone size: .
J gene: TRBJ2-3
D gene: TRBD2

CDR3 protein: CASSHGTGGDQPQHF
CDR3 DNA: TGTGCCAGCAGTCACGGGACAGGGGGTGATCAGCCCCAGCATTTT
V gene: TRBV5-5
clone size: once
J gene: TRBJ1-5
D gene: TRBD1

CDR3 protein: CASSINEKLFF
CDR3 DNA: TGTGCCAGCAGCATAAATGAAAAACTGTTTTTT
V gene: TRBV7-8
clone size: few
J gene: TRBJ1-4
D gene: .

CDR3 protein: CASSFLPNEQFF
CDR3 DNA: TGTGCCAGCAGCTTTCTCCCCAATGAGCAGTTCTTC
V gene: TRBV7-9
clone size: .
J gene: TRBJ2-1
D gene: .

CDR3 protein: CASSYGQGAYNEQFF
CDR3 DNA: TGTGCCAGCAGTTACGGACAGGGTGCCTACAATGAGCAGTTCTTC
V gene: TRBV6-5
clone size: few
J gene: TRBJ2-1
D gene: TRBD1

CDR3 protein: CASSSRQAGELFF
CDR3 DNA: TGTGCCAGCAGCTCAAGACAGGCCGGGGAGCTGTTTTTT
V gene: TRBV9
clone size: .
J gene: TRBJ2-2
D gene: .

CDR3 protein: CASSIGGGGREAFF
CDR3 DNA: TGTGCCAGTAGTATAGGAGGTGGGGGCCGTGAAGCTTTCTTT
V gene: TRBV19
clone size: .
J gene: TRBJ1-1
D gene: .

CDR3 protein: CASRDRGFSEQFF
CDR3 DNA: TGTGCCAGCAGGGACAGGGGGTTCAGCGAGCAGTTCTTC
V gene: TRBV6-6
clone size: .
J gene: TRBJ2-1
D gene: TRBD1

CDR3 protein: CASSVDGATNEKLFF
CDR3 DNA: TGTGCCAGCAGCGTGGACGGTGCAACTAATGAAAAACTGTTTTTT
V gene: TRBV5-4
clone size: .
J gene: TRBJ1-4
D gene: .

CDR3 protein: CAWRETSGTYEQYF
CDR3 DNA: TGTGCCTGGAGGGAGACTAGCGGGACGTACGAGCAGTACTTC
V gene: TRBV30
clone size: .
J gene: TRBJ2-7
D gene: TRBD2

CDR3 protein: CASSDFSQGDEQYF
CDR3 DNA: TGTGCCAGCAGTGACTTCTCACAGGGTGACGAGCAGTACTTC
V gene: TRBV2
clone size: .
J gene: TRBJ2-7
D gene: .

CDR3 protein: CASSFFSGTYNEQFF
CDR3 DNA: TGTGCCAGCAGCTTTTTTAGCGGCACCTACAATGAGCAGTTCTTC
V gene: TRBV7-2
clone size: few
J gene: TRBJ2-1
D gene: .

CDR3 protein: CASSSSRRNTEAFF
CDR3 DNA: TGTGCCAGTAGTAGTTCTAGGAGGAACACTGAAGCTTTCTTT
V gene: TRBV19
clone size: .
J gene: TRBJ1-1
D gene: .

CDR3 protein: CASSSGLEGYNEQFF
CDR3 DNA: TGTGCCAGCAGCTCCGGACTAGAAGGGTACAATGAGCAGTTCTTC
V gene: TRBV9
clone size: .
J gene: TRBJ2-1
D gene: TRBD2

CDR3 protein: CASSQDGTGGGLDTQYF
CDR3 DNA: TGTGCCAGCAGCCAAGATGGGACAGGGGGCGGTCTAGATACGCAGTATTTT
V gene: TRBV4-2
clone size: .
J gene: TRBJ2-3
D gene: TRBD1

CDR3 protein: CASSLNQVNTEAFF
CDR3 DNA: TGTGCCAGCAGTTTAAATCAGGTGAACACTGAAGCTTTCTTT
V gene: TRBV27
clone size: .
J gene: TRBJ1-1
D gene: .

CDR3 protein: CASSTTGGDYGYTF
CDR3 DNA: TGTGCCAGCTCGACAACAGGGGGCGACTATGGCTACACCTTC
V gene: TRBV18
clone size: .
J gene: TRBJ1-2
D gene: TRBD1